Below are 10 T cell receptor beta chains sequenced from a single sample in a study of human T cells and chemical hapten exposure. TCRdb independently ran MiXCR on the 5' RACE reads; one entry per CDR3 protein. This sample has around 80,000 distinct CDR3 sequences, with more than 15% found just once. Total RNA came from unfractionated whole blood. These receptor sequences come from a female donor in good health.

This clonotype showed up just a few times. The CDR3 loop reads CASSLVGGGSSNSPLHF. Written as DNA, the CDR3 is TGTGCCAGCAGCTTAGTGGGTGGGGGCTCCTCGAATTCACCCCTCCACTTT. The chain is built from TRBV7-2 and TRBJ1-6; possibly TRBD1 for D (6 bases). The CDR3 runs 17 residues. Germline V gene sequence: CDR1 SGHTA, CDR2 FQGNSA. Deletions cut 1 base from V and 7 bases from J, with 17 bases between. Filled out from reference TRBV7-2 and TRBJ1-6, the complete variable domain reads GAGVSQSPSNKVTEKGKDVELRCDPISGHTALYWYRQSLGQGLEFLIYFQGNSAPDKSGLPSDRFSAERTGGSVSTLTIQRTQQEDSAVYLCASSLVGGGSSNSPLHFGNGTRLTVT.

This clonotype was seen more than once but under ten times. The rearrangement uses TRBV28 and TRBJ1-1, with D maybe TRBD1 (6 bases). Germline V lookup: CDR1 MDHEN, CDR2 SYDVKM. Trimming pared 10 bases from V and 11 bases from J, leaving 14 bases between. CDR3 length equals 10 residues. The CDR3: CATLRGEAFF. In nucleotides, the CDR3 is TGTGCCACCCTCAGGGGAGAGGCTTTCTTT.

This clonotype occurred many times. The chain combines TRBV10-3 with TRBJ2-2; 10 bases align to TRBD2. This CDR3 has 14 amino acids. Trimming at V came to 9 bases and at J to 3 bases, leaving 4 bases not matched to a gene. Germline V gives CDR1 ENHRY, CDR2 SYGVKD. CDR3 residues: CAMGLAGDTGELFF. DNA of the CDR3: TGTGCCATGGGGCTAGCGGGAGACACCGGGGAGCTGTTTTTT.

The sample holds many counts of this clonotype. The genes are TRBV11-2 and TRBJ2-3; 11 bases are shared with TRBD2. Germline CDR1 reads SGHAT; CDR2 reads FQNNGV. This CDR3 contains 16 residues. V gave up 6 bases and J gave up 0 bases; unmatched junction bases: 5. The CDR3 reads CASRYGLAGSTDTQYF. The DNA of the CDR3 is TGTGCCAGCAGATATGGACTAGCGGGTAGCACAGATACGCAGTATTTT.

This clonotype was detected a few times. V is TRBV14 and J is TRBJ1-2; no clear D gene. The germline V and J ends were trimmed by 5 bases and 5 bases, with 12 bases remaining between them. The length of the CDR3 is 13 residues. Germline V gives CDR1 SGHDN, CDR2 FVKESK. This chain's CDR3 is CASSLLDTYGYTF. The CDR3 DNA sequence: TGTGCCAGCAGCTTACTAGACACTTATGGCTACACCTTC. The whole variable domain, filled in from reference TRBV14 and TRBJ1-2, reads EAGVTQFPSHSVIEKGQTVTLRCDPISGHDNLYWYRRVMGKEIKFLLHFVKESKQDESGMPNNRFLAERTGGTYSTLKVQPAELEDSGVYFCASSLLDTYGYTFGSGTRLTVV.

The genes are TRBV14 and TRBJ1-1; TRBD1 is a possible D gene (6 bases). The V end was cut by 4 bases, the J end by 5 bases, with 20 bases between. There are 16 residues in the CDR3. CDR1 is SGHDN and CDR2 is FVKESK in the germline V gene. CDR3 nucleotides: TGTGCCAGCAGCCTGCAGGGAGGGGGAAAACGAACTGAAGCTTTCTTT. It encodes CASSLQGGGKRTEAFF.

This clonotype came up a few times. The V gene is TRBV29-1, the J gene TRBJ1-4; D remains ambiguous. V was shortened by 1 base and J by 7 bases, with 13 bases between the two germline ends. The CDR3 runs to 14 residues. Germline CDR1 and CDR2: SQVTM and ANQGSEA. The CDR3 DNA reads TGCAGCGTTGAAGGGGAGACGAACAGTGAAAAACTGTTTTTT. It yields the protein CSVEGETNSEKLFF.

The chain couples TRBV27 to TRBJ1-1; no definite D call. The V and J ends lost 6 bases and 0 bases respectively, with 14 bases between them. This CDR3 is 15 amino acids long. Germline CDR1 MNHEY, CDR2 SMNVEV (reference sequence). This chain's CDR3 is CASSINSLMNTEAFF. DNA of the CDR3: TGTGCCAGCAGCATAAACAGCTTAATGAACACTGAAGCTTTCTTT.

The genes are TRBV4-1 and TRBJ1-6; 9 positions agree with TRBD1. Looked up from germline, CDR1 is MGHRA and CDR2 is YSYEKL. The CDR3 is made up of 20 amino acids. The J segment lost 0 bases and the V segment lost 5 bases, leaving 14 bases of the junction unmatched. Here the CDR3 reads CASSFYILGQGSSYNSPLHF. The CDR3, as DNA: TGCGCCAGCAGCTTTTATATCCTCGGACAGGGGAGCTCCTATAATTCACCCCTCCACTTT.

This clonotype has a handful of counts. The CDR3 is CAWIYLTGGTEAFF. The CDR3 region has the DNA TGTGCCTGGATTTACCTGACAGGGGGCACTGAAGCTTTCTTT. This sequence joins TRBV30 and TRBJ1-1; the match to TRBD1 covers 9 bases. This CDR3 comprises 14 residues. CDR1 is GTSNPN and CDR2 is SVGIG in the germline V gene (reference sequence). Trimming took 4 bases from V and 4 from J; bases not matched to a gene: 7. Looking up the rest from reference TRBV30 and TRBJ1-1 gives the full variable domain: SQTIHQWPATLVQPVGSPLSLECTVEGTSNPNLYWYRQAAGRGLQLLFYSVGIGQISSEVPQNLSASRPQDRQFILSSKKLLLSDSGFYLCAWIYLTGGTEAFFGQGTRLTVV.